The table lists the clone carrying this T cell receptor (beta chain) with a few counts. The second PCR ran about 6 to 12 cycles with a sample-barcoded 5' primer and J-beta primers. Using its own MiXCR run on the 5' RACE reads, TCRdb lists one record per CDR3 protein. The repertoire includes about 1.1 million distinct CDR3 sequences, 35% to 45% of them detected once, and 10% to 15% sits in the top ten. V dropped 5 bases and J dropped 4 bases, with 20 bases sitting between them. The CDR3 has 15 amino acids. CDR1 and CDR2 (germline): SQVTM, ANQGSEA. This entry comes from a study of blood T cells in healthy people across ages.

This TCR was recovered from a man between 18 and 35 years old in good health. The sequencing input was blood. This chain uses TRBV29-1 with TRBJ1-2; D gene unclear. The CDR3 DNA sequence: TGCAGCGTTCTCGACGGAGGGCCGCCTCCCTATGGCTACACCTTC. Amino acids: CSVLDGGPPPYGYTF. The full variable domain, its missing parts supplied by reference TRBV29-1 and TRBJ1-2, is SAVISQKPSRDICQRGTSLTIQCQVDSQVTMMFWYRQQPGQSLTLIATANQGSEATYESGFVIDKFPISRPNLTFSTLTVSNMSPEDSSIYLCSVLDGGPPPYGYTFGSGTRLTVV.